This TCR beta chain was profiled in a study of T cells in women clearing cervical HPV infection. Across the study: Case blood was drawn a median around 150 days after lesion detection. Findings and caveats of the study: A classifier using richness and V gene abundances reached an AUC of more than 0.75. TRBV6-7 relative abundance averaged approximately 0.1% in cases and approximately 0.15% in controls.

Some clones are missing from TCRdb's copy, which holds only in-frame ones; the method was immunoSEQ multiplex PCR. The table gives about 30,000 clones; the top ten clones make up under 4% of it. V dropped 3 bases and J dropped 3 bases, with 12 bases sitting between them. This CDR3 is built from 13 residues. Looked up from germline, CDR1 is DFQATT and CDR2 is SNEGSKA (reference sequence). Of note for this clone: Its antigen is not known. The CDR3 end lies 3 residues beyond the end of the read and is filled in from the germline J gene.

The sample comprised blood buffy coat. The V gene is TRBV20-1, the J gene TRBJ2-7; a possible D gene is TRBD1 (5 bases). The sequence was obtained from a woman aged 18 to 69 with a cervical HPV16 infection that either progressed to CIN3+ or cleared (not recorded which). The CDR3 sequence: CSASQGSDYEQYF. Partial CDR3 DNA: TGCAGTGCTAGTCAGGGAAGCGACTACGAG.